Listed below are T cell receptor beta chains from one sample, sequenced in a study of blood T cell repertoires in COVID-19. Clones were sequenced by immunoSEQ multiplex PCR, and TCRdb holds only the in-frame ones, with some missing. The table lists 200,000 to 250,000 clones, around 82% of them singletons. The sample consisted of peripheral blood. All receptors come from a woman in her sixties with acute or convalescent COVID-19. Each CDR3 is given without its conserved first and last residue. D genes are given only for firm matches.

. | TRBJ1-1 | TRBV11-2 | ASSPRQSWNTEAF
. | TRBJ1-6 | TRBV6-1 | ASSDKYTPLH
. | TRBJ1-3 | TRBV4-3 | ASSQLVSGNTIY
. | TRBJ2-7 | TRBV7-9 | ASSLEGKDYEQY
TRBD2 | TRBJ2-3 | TRBV28 | ASSLGRQLAGTDTQY
. | TRBJ2-3 | TRBV7-2 | ASSFLDYRTDTQY
TRBD2 | TRBJ2-5 | TRBV18 | ASSQRGDPQETQY
. | TRBJ2-3 | TRBV6-1 | ASSETGDTDTQY
. | TRBJ1-2 | TRBV3-1/TRBV3-2 | ASSQGIWAQGSDGYT
TRBD1 | TRBJ1-1 | TRBV23-1 | ASGINRGTEAF
. | TRBJ1-2 | TRBV19 | ASKGQGENLMSLEARKNSYT
TRBD1 | TRBJ1-1 | TRBV6-1 | ASSESPTGGRRNTEAF
. | TRBJ2-1 | TRBV9 | ASRQGSGDNEQF
TRBD1 | TRBJ1-2 | TRBV10-3 | AANSGTGFYGYT
TRBD1 | TRBJ1-1 | TRBV12-3/TRBV12-4 | ASSRDRTEAF
. | TRBJ1-3 | TRBV25-1 | ASSPGAGNTIY
TRBD1 | TRBJ1-1 | TRBV7-2 | ASSLGQTNTEAF
TRBD1 | TRBJ1-6 | TRBV5-1 | ASSWGARGANSPLH
TRBD2 | TRBJ2-1 | TRBV19 | ASRSWGLAGFSYNEQF